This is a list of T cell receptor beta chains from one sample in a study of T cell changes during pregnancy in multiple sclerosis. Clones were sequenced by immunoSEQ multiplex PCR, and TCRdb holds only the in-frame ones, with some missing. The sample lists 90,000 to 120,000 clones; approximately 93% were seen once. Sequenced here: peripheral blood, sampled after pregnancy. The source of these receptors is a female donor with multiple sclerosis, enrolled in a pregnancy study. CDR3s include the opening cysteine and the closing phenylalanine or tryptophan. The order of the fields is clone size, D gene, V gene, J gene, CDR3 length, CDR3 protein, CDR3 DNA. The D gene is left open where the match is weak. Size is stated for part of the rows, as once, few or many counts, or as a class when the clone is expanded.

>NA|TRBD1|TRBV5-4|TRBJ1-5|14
CASSAGGLGQPQHF
TGTGCCAGCAGCGCAGGGGGACTGGGTCAGCCCCAGCATTTT
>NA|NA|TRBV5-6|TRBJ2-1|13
CASSVRVGNEQFF
TGTGCCAGCAGCGTCAGGGTAGGAAATGAGCAGTTCTTC
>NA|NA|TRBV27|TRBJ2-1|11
CASSFINEQFF
TGTGCCAGCAGTTTTATCAATGAGCAGTTCTTC
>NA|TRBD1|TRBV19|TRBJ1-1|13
CASKRQGASEAFF
TGTGCCAGCAAACGACAGGGGGCGAGTGAAGCTTTCTTT
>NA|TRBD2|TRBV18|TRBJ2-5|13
CASSPTAGGTQYF
TGTGCCAGCTCACCAACGGCGGGGGGGACCCAGTACTTC
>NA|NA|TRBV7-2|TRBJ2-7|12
CASSPSGYEQYF
TGTGCCAGCAGCCCCAGTGGCTACGAGCAGTACTTC
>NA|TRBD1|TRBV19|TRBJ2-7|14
CASSIGQGIHEQYF
TGTGCCAGTAGTATTGGACAGGGGATCCACGAGCAGTACTTC
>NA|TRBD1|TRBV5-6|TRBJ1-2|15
CASSQRDRDFYGYTF
TGTGCCAGCAGCCAACGGGACAGGGATTTCTATGGCTACACCTTC
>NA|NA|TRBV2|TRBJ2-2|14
CASTGQGTTGELFF
TGTGCCAGTACGGGTCAGGGTACCACCGGGGAGCTGTTTTTT
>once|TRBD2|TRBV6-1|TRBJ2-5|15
CASVSSGGPLGTQYF
TGTGCCAGCGTATCTAGCGGGGGCCCCCTGGGGACCCAGTACTTC
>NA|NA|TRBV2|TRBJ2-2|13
CASGGTYTGELFF
TGTGCCAGTGGGGGCACTTACACCGGGGAGCTGTTTTTT